This T cell receptor (beta chain) was retrieved from a study of OX40 agonist ivuxolimab in advanced cancers. Produced via immunoSEQ multiplex PCR; TCRdb's table is partial and in-frame only. Of about 99,000 clones in the sample, 90% to 95% were seen once. The CDR3 length is 17 residues. V trimming: 0 bases; J trimming: 2 bases; junction bases outside the gene matches: 6. Germline V lookup: CDR1 LGHNA, CDR2 YNFKEQ. The V and J genes are TRBV4-2 and TRBJ2-5; 10 bases match TRBD2. The material was CD4+ or CD8+ T cells sorted from blood, obtained in a trial of the OX40 agonist ivuxolimab. The clonotype was recovered from an adult with an advanced solid tumor such as melanoma, head and neck, liver or kidney cancer. The CDR3 DNA reads TGTGCCAGCAGCCAAGATCCTAGCGGGAGCACACAAGAGACCCAGTACTTC. This gives the protein CASSQDPSGSTQETQYF.